The subject of this entry is one T cell receptor (beta chain). Its target is not known. Germline CDR1 is SNHLY and CDR2 is FYNNEI. With V trimmed by 4 bases and J by 7 bases, 7 bases remained unmatched. This CDR3 has 13 residues. The sample originates from a study of T cells after yellow fever vaccination. Study findings and constraints: Post-booster repertoires again held most primary-vaccination clones (about 96% CD4, roughly 88% CD8). Some clonotypes, a small share, were shared between CD4 and CD8 compartments.

One entry per CDR3 protein, called by TCRdb with MiXCR from the 5' RACE reads. The sample records roughly 120,000 distinct CDR3 sequences, under 8% being singletons. Sequencing used CD4+ T cells sorted from PBMCs, obtained roughly 10 days after the first yellow fever vaccination. The J gene is TRBJ2-7, the V gene TRBV2; 7 bases align to TRBD1. The TCR was taken from a young man who received the YFV17D yellow fever vaccine. CDR3 coding DNA: TGTGCCAGCAGTGTGGACAGGTTTCAAGAGCAGTACTTC. Residues: CASSVDRFQEQYF. The full variable domain, with the rest looked up from reference TRBV2 and TRBJ2-7, is EPEVTQTPSHQVTQMGQEVILRCVPISNHLYFYWYRQILGQKVEFLVSFYNNEISEKSEIFDDQFSVERPDGSNFTLKIRSTKLEDSAMYFCASSVDRFQEQYFGPGTRLTVT.